The rows below give T cell receptor beta chains drawn from one sample of a study of early T cells in non-severe SARS-CoV-2 infection. TCRdb ran MiXCR on the 5' RACE reads and lists one entry per CDR3 protein. The table records about 48,000 distinct CDR3 sequences, 7.7% of them present only once. Sequenced: whole blood. These receptors originate from an adult who was a healthcare worker with PCR-confirmed SARS-CoV-2 infection or an uninfected control (not recorded which). Each CDR3 is given with its conserved first and last residue. D genes are given only for firm matches. Expanded clones get a size class; other rows say once, few or many, or leave the size out.

cdr3_length	j_call	d_call	v_call	clone_size	cdr3_aa	cdr3_nt
14	TRBJ1-5	TRBD1	TRBV2	many	CASAGTGIVQPQHF	TGTGCCAGCGCCGGGACAGGGATTGTCCAGCCCCAGCATTTT
10	TRBJ1-2	-	TRBV19	many	CATHPRGYTF	TGTGCCACTCACCCGCGAGGCTACACCTTC
15	TRBJ1-1	TRBD1	TRBV18	many	CASSPSGTVNTEAFF	TGTGCCAGCTCACCTTCCGGGACAGTTAACACTGAAGCTTTCTTT
14	TRBJ1-1	-	TRBV5-8	-	CASSFRSKNTEAFF	TGTGCCAGCAGCTTCAGGAGCAAGAACACTGAAGCTTTCTTT
14	TRBJ2-5	TRBD2	TRBV20-1	few	CSAKIAGGRETQYF	TGCAGTGCTAAAATAGCGGGGGGCAGAGAGACCCAGTACTTC
15	TRBJ2-5	TRBD1	TRBV3-1	few	CASSRPGQGSETQYF	TGTGCCAGCAGCCGACCGGGACAGGGGTCAGAGACCCAGTACTTC
13	TRBJ1-2	TRBD1	TRBV7-9	few	CASSGTGDYGYTF	TGTGCCAGCAGCGGGACAGGGGACTATGGCTACACCTTC
13	TRBJ2-7	TRBD1	TRBV7-9	-	CASSLGTGSEQYF	TGTGCCAGCAGCTTAGGGACAGGGTCCGAGCAGTACTTC
14	TRBJ1-5	TRBD1	TRBV19	-	CASSHGQGDQPQHF	TGTGCCAGTAGTCACGGACAGGGTGATCAGCCCCAGCATTTT
13	TRBJ2-1	TRBD1	TRBV2	many	CARRTGSYNEQFF	TGTGCCAGAAGGACAGGCTCCTACAATGAGCAGTTCTTC
15	TRBJ1-5	-	TRBV6-5	few	CASTHSGDSNQPQHF	TGTGCCAGCACCCACTCGGGAGATAGCAATCAGCCCCAGCATTTT
15	TRBJ2-1	TRBD2	TRBV27	many	CASSLVAGAYNEQFF	TGTGCCAGCAGTTTAGTAGCGGGGGCCTACAATGAGCAGTTCTTC
15	TRBJ2-1	-	TRBV28	many	CASSLGGSSYNEQFF	TGTGCCAGCAGTTTAGGGGGAAGCTCCTACAATGAGCAGTTCTTC
13	TRBJ2-7	-	TRBV27	many	CASKSPMIYEQYF	TGTGCCAGCAAATCCCCAATGATCTACGAGCAGTACTTC
13	TRBJ2-7	TRBD1	TRBV29-1	few	CSVEIGGIDEQYF	TGCAGCGTTGAGATAGGGGGCATCGACGAGCAGTACTTC
13	TRBJ1-1	-	TRBV6-6	few	CASSYWAGTEAFF	TGTGCCAGCAGTTACTGGGCGGGGACTGAAGCTTTCTTT
14	TRBJ1-1	-	TRBV6-2/TRBV6-3	many	CASSYSWGNTEAFF	TGTGCCAGCAGTTACAGCTGGGGGAACACTGAAGCTTTCTTT
16	TRBJ2-7	TRBD2	TRBV9	few	CASSPSPAGAPYEQYF	TGTGCCAGCAGCCCCTCCCCAGCGGGAGCCCCCTACGAGCAGTACTTC
11	TRBJ2-5	-	TRBV2	-	CASSEVWTQYF	TGTGCCAGCAGTGAGGTGTGGACCCAGTACTTC
14	TRBJ1-1	-	TRBV20-1	many	CSARVLQGHTEAFF	TGCAGTGCTAGAGTGTTGCAGGGCCACACTGAAGCTTTCTTT
15	TRBJ2-2	-	TRBV14	many	CASSPWDLNTGELFF	TGTGCCAGCAGCCCTTGGGATTTGAACACCGGGGAGCTGTTTTTT
16	TRBJ1-5	TRBD1	TRBV20-1	few	CSAAPHDRGINQPQHF	TGCAGTGCTGCCCCCCATGACAGGGGGATCAATCAGCCCCAGCATTTT
14	TRBJ2-1	-	TRBV6-4	few	CASRKTSSYNEQFF	TGTGCCAGCAGGAAGACTAGCTCCTACAATGAGCAGTTCTTC
15	TRBJ1-2	TRBD1	TRBV10-3	-	CAISEAPTGNYGYTF	TGTGCCATCAGTGAGGCTCCGACAGGGAACTATGGCTACACCTTC
13	TRBJ1-5	-	TRBV28	many	CATSYRPNQPQHF	TGTGCCACGAGTTACAGGCCCAATCAGCCCCAGCATTTT
13	TRBJ1-2	TRBD1	TRBV12-3/TRBV12-4	many	CASSVQGGYGYTF	TGTGCCAGCAGTGTCCAGGGGGGTTATGGCTACACCTTC
15	TRBJ1-1	-	TRBV12-3/TRBV12-4	many	CASSLDRVRDTEAFF	TGTGCCAGCAGTTTAGACAGGGTGAGGGACACTGAAGCTTTCTTT
15	TRBJ1-6	-	TRBV2	few	CASSQGLTYNSPLHF	TGTGCCAGCAGTCAGGGATTGACCTATAATTCACCCCTCCACTTT
13	TRBJ1-6	-	TRBV6-5	many	CASTPGGNSPLHF	TGTGCCAGCACCCCCGGGGGGAATTCACCCCTCCACTTT
11	TRBJ1-1	-	TRBV29-1	many	CSTGGVAEAFF	TGCAGCACGGGAGGAGTCGCTGAAGCTTTCTTT
15	TRBJ2-7	-	TRBV9	few	CASSVADSFPYEQYF	TGTGCCAGCAGCGTAGCAGACAGTTTTCCCTACGAGCAGTACTTC
13	TRBJ1-6	-	TRBV30	few	CASRGSYNSPLHF	TGTGCCTCGAGGGGGTCCTATAATTCACCCCTCCACTTT
13	TRBJ2-1	-	TRBV5-4	many	CASSLVGSNEQFF	TGTGCCAGCAGCTTGGTCGGCTCCAATGAGCAGTTCTTC
16	TRBJ2-7	-	TRBV3-1	-	CASSQRWTGSSLEQYF	TGTGCCAGCAGCCAAAGATGGACGGGTTCTTCTCTTGAGCAGTACTTC
17	TRBJ2-3	TRBD2	TRBV11-2	-	CASSPRTSGGRTDTQYF	TGTGCCAGCAGCCCTAGGACTAGCGGGGGCAGGACAGATACGCAGTATTTT
14	TRBJ1-2	TRBD1	TRBV5-1	many	CASSLQQGAGGYTF	TGCGCCAGCAGCTTGCAACAGGGGGCGGGAGGCTACACCTTC
14	TRBJ2-2	-	TRBV2	-	CASSWGSNTGELFF	TGTGCCAGCAGTTGGGGGTCGAACACCGGGGAGCTGTTTTTT
15	TRBJ1-1	-	TRBV7-2	many	CASSLVTSKDSEAFF	TGTGCCAGCAGCTTAGTGACCTCGAAAGACTCTGAAGCTTTCTTT
15	TRBJ2-4	-	TRBV3-2	few	CASSSHPGQQNIQYF	TGTGCCAGCAGCTCACATCCGGGACAGCAAAACATTCAGTACTTC
13	TRBJ2-1	-	TRBV14	many	CASSQVMYNEQFF	TGTGCCAGCAGCCAAGTGATGTACAATGAGCAGTTCTTC
16	TRBJ1-4	-	TRBV7-8	many	CASSLAHGGTNEKLFF	TGTGCCAGCAGCTTAGCCCATGGGGGTACTAATGAAAAACTGTTTTTT
17	TRBJ1-2	-	TRBV14	-	CASSQDRTQQQPYGYTF	TGTGCCAGCAGCCAAGACCGCACCCAGCAACAGCCCTATGGCTACACCTTC